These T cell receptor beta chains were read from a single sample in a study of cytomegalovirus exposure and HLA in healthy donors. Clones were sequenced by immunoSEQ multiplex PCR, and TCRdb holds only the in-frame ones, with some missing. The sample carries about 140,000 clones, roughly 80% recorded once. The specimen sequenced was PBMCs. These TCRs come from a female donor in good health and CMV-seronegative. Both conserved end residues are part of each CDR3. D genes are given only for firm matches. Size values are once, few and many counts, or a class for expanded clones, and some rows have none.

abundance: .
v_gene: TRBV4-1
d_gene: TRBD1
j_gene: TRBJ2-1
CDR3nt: TGCGCCAGCAGACTCCGGGACAGGGAGGATGAGCAGTTCTTC
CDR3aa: CASRLRDREDEQFF

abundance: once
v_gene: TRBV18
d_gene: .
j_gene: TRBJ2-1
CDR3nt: TGTGCCAGCCGGGACATGACATATGAGCAGTTCTTC
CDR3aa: CASRDMTYEQFF

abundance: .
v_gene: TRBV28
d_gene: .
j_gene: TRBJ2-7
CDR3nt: TGTGCCAGCAGTCCGAGCGGGTCAACACGCTACGAGCAGTACTTC
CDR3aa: CASSPSGSTRYEQYF

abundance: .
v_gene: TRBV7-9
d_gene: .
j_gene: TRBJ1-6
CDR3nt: TGTGCCAGCGTCTTAAGTCGGGGAGGAAGTTCACCCCTCCACTTT
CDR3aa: CASVLSRGGSSPLHF

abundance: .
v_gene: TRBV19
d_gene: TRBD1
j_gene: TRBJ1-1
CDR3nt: TGTGCCAGTAGTATAGATACAGGGGCGGAAGCTTTCTTT
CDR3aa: CASSIDTGAEAFF

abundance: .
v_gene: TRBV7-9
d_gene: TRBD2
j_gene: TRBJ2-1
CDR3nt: TGTGCCAGCAGCCATCCTTTAGCGGGGGGTTCCTACAATGAGCAGTTCTTC
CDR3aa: CASSHPLAGGSYNEQFF

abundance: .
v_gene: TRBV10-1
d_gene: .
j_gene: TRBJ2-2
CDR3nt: TGCGCCAGCAGTGAGTCGGGAGATGCCGGGGAGCTGTTTTTT
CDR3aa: CASSESGDAGELFF

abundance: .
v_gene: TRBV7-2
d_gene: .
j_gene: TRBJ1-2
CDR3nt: TGTGCCAGCAGCCTCTCAGTAAACCATGGCTACACCTTC
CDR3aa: CASSLSVNHGYTF

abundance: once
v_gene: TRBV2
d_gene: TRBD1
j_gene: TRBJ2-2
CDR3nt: TGTGCCAGCAGTGTGAGGACAGGGAACACCGGGGAGCTGTTTTTT
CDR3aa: CASSVRTGNTGELFF

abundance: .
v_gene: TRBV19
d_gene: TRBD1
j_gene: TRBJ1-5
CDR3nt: TGTGCCAGTAGTATAGGAACAGGGGGCTATAGCAATCAGCCCCAGCATTTT
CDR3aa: CASSIGTGGYSNQPQHF

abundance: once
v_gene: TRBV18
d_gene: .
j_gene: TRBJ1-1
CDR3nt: TGTGCCAGCTCACCCCGCTCGACAGTCCAGAACACTGAAGCTTTCTTT
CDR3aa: CASSPRSTVQNTEAFF

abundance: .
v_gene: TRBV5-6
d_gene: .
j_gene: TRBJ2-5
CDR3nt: TGTGCCAGCAGCACACCTCGCGGGGTACAAGAGACCCAGTACTTC
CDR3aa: CASSTPRGVQETQYF

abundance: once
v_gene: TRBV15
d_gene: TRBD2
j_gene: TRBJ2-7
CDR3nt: TGTGCCACCAGCAGAGAGCTAGCGGGAGCTAATGAGCAGTACTTC
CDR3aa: CATSRELAGANEQYF

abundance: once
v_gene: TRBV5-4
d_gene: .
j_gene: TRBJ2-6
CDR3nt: TGTGCCAGCAGCGGAGGCCTCAACCTCGCTGGGGCCAACGTCCTGACTTTC
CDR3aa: CASSGGLNLAGANVLTF

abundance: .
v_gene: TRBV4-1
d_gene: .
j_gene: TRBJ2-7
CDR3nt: TGCGCCAGCAGCCAAGTCACCGAAGAGTACGAGCAGTACTTC
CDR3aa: CASSQVTEEYEQYF

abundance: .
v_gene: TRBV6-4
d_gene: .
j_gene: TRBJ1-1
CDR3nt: TGTGCCAGCAGTGACCCCGGACAGATCTTTATCTTCACTGAAGCTTTCTTT
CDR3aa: CASSDPGQIFIFTEAFF

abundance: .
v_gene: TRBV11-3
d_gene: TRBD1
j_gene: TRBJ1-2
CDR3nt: TGTGCCAGCAGCTTACAGTACGACAGGGAGGCCTATGGCTACACCTTC
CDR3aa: CASSLQYDREAYGYTF

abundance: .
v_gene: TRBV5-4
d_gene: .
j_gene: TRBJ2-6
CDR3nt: TGTGCCAGCAGCCCTAGACGAGGTCTTGGCGGGGCCAACGTCCTGACTTTC
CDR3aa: CASSPRRGLGGANVLTF

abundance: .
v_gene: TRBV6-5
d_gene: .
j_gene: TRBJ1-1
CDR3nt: TGTGCCAGCAGAGAGACAGCGAACAATGCTGAAGCTTTCTTT
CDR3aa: CASRETANNAEAFF

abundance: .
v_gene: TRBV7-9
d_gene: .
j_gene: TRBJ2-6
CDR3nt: TGTGCCAGCAGCTTATACCAGGTTCGCACTGGGGCCAACGTCCTGACTTTC
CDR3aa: CASSLYQVRTGANVLTF

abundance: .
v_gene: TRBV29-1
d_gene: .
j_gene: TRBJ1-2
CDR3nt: TGCAGCGACGGGACTTCCCGGGCCTTC
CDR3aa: CSDGTSRAF

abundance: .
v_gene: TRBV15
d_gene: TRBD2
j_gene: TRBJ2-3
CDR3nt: TGTGCCACCAGCAGAGATAGGCCGTCCTTTAGCGGGAGGCCCCAAACGCAGTATTTT
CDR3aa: CATSRDRPSFSGRPQTQYF

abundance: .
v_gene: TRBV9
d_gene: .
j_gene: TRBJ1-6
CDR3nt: TGTGCCAGCAGCCCCAGACCGGACTTCGGGGGTTCACCCCTCCACTTT
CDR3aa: CASSPRPDFGGSPLHF

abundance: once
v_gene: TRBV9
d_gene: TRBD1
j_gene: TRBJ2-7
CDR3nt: TGTGCCAGCAGCGCGCAACCGGGACAGGGTCCCTACGAGCAGTACTTC
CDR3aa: CASSAQPGQGPYEQYF

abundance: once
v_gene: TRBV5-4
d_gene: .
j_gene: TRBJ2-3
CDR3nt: TGTGCCAGCAGCTTACTGGTCACAGATACGCAGTATTTT
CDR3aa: CASSLLVTDTQYF

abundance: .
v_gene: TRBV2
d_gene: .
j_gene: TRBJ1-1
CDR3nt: TGTGCCAGCAGTGAAGCGGGGGGAGCCACTGAAGCTTTCTTT
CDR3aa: CASSEAGGATEAFF

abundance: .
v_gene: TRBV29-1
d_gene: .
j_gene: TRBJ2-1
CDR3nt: TGCAGCGTTGCAAGCCTAGCCGATAGCTCCTACAATGAGCAGTTCTTC
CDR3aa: CSVASLADSSYNEQFF

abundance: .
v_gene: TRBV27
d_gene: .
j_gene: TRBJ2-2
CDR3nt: TGTGCCAGCAGTGTATTTTCCGAGCCCGGGGAGCTGTTTTTT
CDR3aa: CASSVFSEPGELFF

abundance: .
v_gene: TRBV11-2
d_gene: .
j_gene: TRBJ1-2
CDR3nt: TGTGCCAGCAGCCCCCAGGGGATCGTATCCTATGGCTACACCTTC
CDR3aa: CASSPQGIVSYGYTF

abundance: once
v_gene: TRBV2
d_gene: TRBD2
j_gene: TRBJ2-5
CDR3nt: TGTGCCAGCAGTGGTGGTAGCGGGGGGTACCAAGAGACCCAGTACTTC
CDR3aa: CASSGGSGGYQETQYF

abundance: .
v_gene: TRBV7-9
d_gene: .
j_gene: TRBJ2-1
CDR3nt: TGTGCCAGCAGGACTACTTTGGGGTTTGAGGAGCAGTTCTTC
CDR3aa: CASRTTLGFEEQFF

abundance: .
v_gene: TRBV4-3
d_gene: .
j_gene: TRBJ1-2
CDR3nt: TGCGCCAGCAGCCAAGCGTCCAGGAAAAGCTACACCTTC
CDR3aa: CASSQASRKSYTF

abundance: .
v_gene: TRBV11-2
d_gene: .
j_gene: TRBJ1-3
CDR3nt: TGTGCCAGCAGCCAACAAGCGCTCTCTGGAAACACCATATATTTT
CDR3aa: CASSQQALSGNTIYF

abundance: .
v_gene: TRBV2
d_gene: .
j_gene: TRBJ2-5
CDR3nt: TGTGCCAGCAGTCCGACTACATCCGTGGCCCAGTACTTC
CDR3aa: CASSPTTSVAQYF

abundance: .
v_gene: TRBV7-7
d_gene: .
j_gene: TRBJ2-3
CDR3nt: TGTGCTAGCAGCTTAGGTGAAGCAACCTTCACAGATACGCAGTATTTT
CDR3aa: CASSLGEATFTDTQYF

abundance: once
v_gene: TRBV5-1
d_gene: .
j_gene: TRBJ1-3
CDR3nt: TGCGCCAGTCACAACAGGGTCCCCTCTGGAAACACCATATATTTT
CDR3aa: CASHNRVPSGNTIYF

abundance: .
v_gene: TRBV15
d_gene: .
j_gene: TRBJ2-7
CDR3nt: TGTGCCACCAGCAGAGACAGGGGCGACGAGCAGTACTTC
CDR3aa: CATSRDRGDEQYF

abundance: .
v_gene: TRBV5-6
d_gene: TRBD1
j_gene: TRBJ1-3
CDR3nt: TGTGCCAGCAGCTTGGGACAGGGCATGACGGGAAACACCATATATTTT
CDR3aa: CASSLGQGMTGNTIYF

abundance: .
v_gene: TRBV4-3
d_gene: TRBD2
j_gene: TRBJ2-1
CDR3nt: TGCGCCAGCAGCCAAGATAGGACTAGCGGGAGCCACTCCAATGAGCAGTTCTTC
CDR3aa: CASSQDRTSGSHSNEQFF

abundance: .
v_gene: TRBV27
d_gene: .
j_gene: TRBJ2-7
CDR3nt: TGTGCCAGCAGTTTCGGCAGGGGACCCTCCTACGAGCAGTACTTC
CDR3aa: CASSFGRGPSYEQYF

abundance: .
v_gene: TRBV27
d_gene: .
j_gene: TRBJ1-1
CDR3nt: TGTGCCAGCAGTTCCGGGATGAACACTGAAGCTTTCTTT
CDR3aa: CASSSGMNTEAFF

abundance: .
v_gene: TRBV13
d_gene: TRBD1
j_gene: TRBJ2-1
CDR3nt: TGTGCCAGCAGCAAGCCGAGGGGGCCCTACAATGAGCAGTTCTTC
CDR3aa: CASSKPRGPYNEQFF

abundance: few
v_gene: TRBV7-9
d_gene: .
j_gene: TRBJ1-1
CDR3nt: TGTGCCAGCAGCTTAGGTGTTTACATGAACACTGAAGCTTTCTTT
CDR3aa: CASSLGVYMNTEAFF

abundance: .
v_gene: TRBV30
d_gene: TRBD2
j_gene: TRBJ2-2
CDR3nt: TGTGCCGTTACTTGGGGAGGGACCAACACCGGGGAGCTGTTTTTT
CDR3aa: CAVTWGGTNTGELFF

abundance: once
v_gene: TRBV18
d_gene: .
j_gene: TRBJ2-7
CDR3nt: TGTGCCAGCTCAGATCCGGGACAAACCAACGAGCAGTACTTC
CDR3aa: CASSDPGQTNEQYF

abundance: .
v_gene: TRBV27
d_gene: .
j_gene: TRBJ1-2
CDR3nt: TGTGCCAGCAGTTTATCGGGGCAGGGGTATGGCTACACCTTC
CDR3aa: CASSLSGQGYGYTF

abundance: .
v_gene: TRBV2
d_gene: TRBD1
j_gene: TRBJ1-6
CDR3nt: TGTGCCAGCAGGCCAGGGACAGGGGATAATTCACCCCTCCACTTT
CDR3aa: CASRPGTGDNSPLHF

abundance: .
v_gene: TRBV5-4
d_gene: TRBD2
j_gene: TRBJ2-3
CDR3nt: TGTGCCAGCAGCTTGGGACTAGCGTCAGATACGCAGTATTTT
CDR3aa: CASSLGLASDTQYF